These 9 T cell receptor beta chains were all obtained from the same sample, sequenced in a study of neurological immune-mediated disorders. MiXCR, run by TCRdb on the 5' RACE reads, gives a single entry per CDR3 protein. The sample has tens of thousands of distinct CDR3 sequences, roughly 6% seen once. Sequenced: CD4+ T cells from blood. The receptors were gathered from a woman in her 40s in good health.

This clonotype was seen at least ten times. The rearrangement uses TRBV20-1 and TRBJ2-1; D is possibly TRBD2 (7 bases). The CDR3 extends over 15 amino acids. Germline V gene lookup returns CDR1 DFQATT and CDR2 SNEGSKA (reference sequence). Between the trimmed V and J ends, which lost 6 bases and 7 bases, there was a span of 22 bases. The CDR3 region is CSARRGGGVGNEQFF. The DNA for the CDR3 is TGCAGTGCCCGAAGAGGGGGAGGGGTAGGAAATGAGCAGTTCTTC.

This clonotype was detected ten times or more. The DNA of the CDR3 is TGTGCCAGCAGCTTAGGAGGGGGCGAAAACATTCAGTACTTC. Translating gives CASSLGGGENIQYF. This chain joins TRBV7-2 and TRBJ2-4, with 7 bases identical to TRBD1. The CDR3 length is 14 residues. With 1 base clipped from V and 5 bases from J, the junction kept 2 bases outside the gene matches. Germline V lookup: CDR1 SGHTA, CDR2 FQGNSA.

This clonotype was seen at least ten times. V usage is TRBV29-1 and J usage is TRBJ2-1, with 9 bases that match TRBD1. V was pared by 7 bases and J by 8 bases, with 12 bases of the junction left unmatched. Germline V gene data show CDR1 as SQVTM and CDR2 as ANQGSEA. The CDR3 is 14 amino acids. CDR3 sequence (DNA): TGCAGCGGGGAAGGGACAGGGACTACCGATGAGCAGTTCTTC. Translation: CSGEGTGTTDEQFF.

Many counts were recorded for this clonotype. The chain uses TRBV5-1 and TRBJ1-3, with 7 bases aligning to TRBD1. Germline CDR1 SGHRS, CDR2 YFSETQ. The length of the CDR3 is 16 residues. Trimming took 1 base from V and 0 from J; bases not matched to a gene: 4. CDR3 sequence (DNA): TGCGCCAGCAGCTTGACGACAGGGTCCTCTGGAAACACCATATATTTT. It codes for CASSLTTGSSGNTIYF.

This clonotype showed up many times. This chain joins TRBV10-2 and TRBJ2-7; 12 bases match TRBD1. CDR1 and CDR2 from the germline V gene are WSHSY and SAAADI. CDR3 length: 14 residues. V dropped 5 bases and J dropped 7; count of bases not matched to a gene: 6. For the CDR3, the DNA is TGCGCCAGCAGTCCGGGACAGGGGGCGAGGGAGCAGTACTTC. It specifies CASSPGQGAREQYF.

In its sample, this clonotype was seen many times. The chain joins TRBV12-3 or TRBV12-4 to TRBJ2-1; D is unclear. This CDR3 has 12 amino acids. V was trimmed by 2 bases and J by 8 bases, leaving 7 bases between them. In nucleotides, the CDR3 is TGTGCCAGCAGTTTATTTGGCGATGAGCAGTTCTTC. Amino acids: CASSLFGDEQFF.

This clonotype was observed at least ten times. The chain employs TRBV11-2 and TRBJ2-3; possible D gene TRBD2, 6 bases. This CDR3 has 16 amino acids. V dropped 5 bases and J dropped 1 base, with 16 bases sitting between them. Germline assignment: CDR1 SGHAT and CDR2 FQNNGV. The CDR3 nucleotides are TGTGCCAGCAGCCGCACGGCTAGCGCACGCACAGATACGCAGTATTTT. It encodes CASSRTASARTDTQYF. The full variable domain, completed using reference TRBV11-2 and TRBJ2-3, is EAGVAQSPRYKIIEKRQSVAFWCNPISGHATLYWYQQILGQGPKLLIQFQNNGVVDDSQLPKDRFSAERLKGVDSTLKIQPAKLEDSAVYLCASSRTASARTDTQYFGPGTRLTVL.

This clonotype was seen repeatedly, ten times or more. V usage is TRBV7-2 and J usage is TRBJ1-3; no clear D gene. This CDR3 has 13 amino acids. The germline gives CDR1 SGHTA, CDR2 FQGNSA. V was pared by 5 bases and J by 0 bases, with 5 bases between. This CDR3 reads CASSRTSGNTIYF. CDR3 sequence (DNA): TGTGCCAGCAGCCGAACCTCTGGAAACACCATATATTTT.

This clonotype was found many times. The J gene is TRBJ2-1, the V gene TRBV5-6; D might be TRBD1 (6 bases). CDR3 size: 16 residues. Germline values: CDR1 SGHDT, CDR2 YYEEEE. V gave up 3 bases and J gave up 4 bases, with 17 bases separating them. The CDR3 loop reads CASSWGPRAGYNEQFF. The DNA of the CDR3 is TGTGCCAGCAGCTGGGGGCCCCGGGCAGGGTACAATGAGCAGTTCTTC.